The 23 T cell receptor beta chains listed next were all sequenced from one sample in a study of response to subunit inactivated influenza vaccine. TCRdb re-derived calls from the RT-PCR reads in MiXCR, one entry per CDR3 protein. The table records 530,000 or so distinct CDR3 sequences, approximately 14% of them present only once. This specimen was PBMCs from blood, taken about 11 days after vaccination. The receptor source for this set is a man aged 50 to 59 who received an inactivated influenza vaccine.

This clonotype was observed a few times. The chain combines TRBV5-6 with TRBJ2-5; D gene uncertain. Germline values: CDR1 SGHDT, CDR2 YYEEEE. V was shortened by 1 base and J by 2 bases, with 9 bases between the two germline ends. The CDR3 has 14 residues. DNA of the CDR3: TGTGCCAGCAGCTTGATAACTACTCAAGAGACCCAGTACTTC. It codes for CASSLITTQETQYF.

This clonotype appeared many times. The chain uses TRBV7-2 and TRBJ2-3; D is uncertain. Germline lookup yields CDR1 SGHTA and CDR2 FQGNSA. The V end was cut by 1 base, the J end by 2 bases, with 7 bases between. This CDR3 contains 14 residues. The CDR3 loop is CASSLDRYTDTQYF. CDR3 DNA: TGTGCCAGCAGCTTAGATAGATACACAGATACGCAGTATTTT.

The DNA for the CDR3 is TGCGCCAGCAGCCAAGAATGGCGGGGGAATGGGGCCCTCCCAGATACGCAGTATTTT. Translated: CASSQEWRGNGALPDTQYF. The rearrangement links TRBV4-3 to TRBJ2-3; 7 positions agree with TRBD2. The CDR3 loop spans 19 amino acids. CDR1 and CDR2 from the germline V gene are LGHNA and YSLEER. J gave up 4 bases and V 0 bases, and 16 bases lay outside the gene matches.

This clonotype was seen a few times. CDR3 sequence (DNA): TGTGCCAGCAGCCTGACTAGATACGGTACGCAGTATTTT. Its protein is CASSLTRYGTQYF. The V and J genes are TRBV28 and TRBJ2-3, with D possibly TRBD2 on 6 matching bases. V gave up 6 bases and J gave up 8 bases, with 15 bases separating them. Germline loops: CDR1 MDHEN, CDR2 SYDVKM. The length of the CDR3 is 13 residues.

The chain joins TRBV15 to TRBJ2-3, with D perhaps given as TRBD1 or TRBD2 (5 bases each). The germline V gene encodes CDR1 LNHNV and CDR2 YYDKDF (reference sequence). V was cut by 6 bases and J by 4 bases, with 20 bases left in between. The CDR3 has 16 residues. The CDR3 here is CATRAPGPGYSDTQYF. The DNA of the CDR3 is TGTGCCACCAGAGCTCCGGGACCAGGCTATTCAGATACGCAGTATTTT.

CDR3 coding DNA: TGTGCCAGCAGCCCTCCCGGGACGGAGAACACTGAAGCTTTCTTT. Its protein is CASSPPGTENTEAFF. The J gene is TRBJ1-1, the V gene TRBV3-1, with a weak D call TRBD1 (5 bases). The CDR3 has 15 residues. Germline assignment: CDR1 LGHDT and CDR2 YNNKEL (reference sequence). The ends were cut back, 4 bases at V and 1 base at J, with 13 bases in the middle.

This clonotype was seen only a few times. This sequence joins TRBV12-3 or TRBV12-4 and TRBJ2-5; 9 bases fit TRBD1. The V and J ends lost 5 bases and 4 bases, in that order; junction bases with no gene match: 8. CDR3 length: 15 amino acids. The CDR3 nucleotides read TGTGCCAGCAGTCCCAATACAGGGGGCCGAGAGACCCAGTACTTC. Translating gives CASSPNTGGRETQYF.

The chain has TRBV7-8 and TRBJ2-1; TRBD2 matches 13 bases. Per the germline V gene, CDR1 is SGHVS and CDR2 is FQNEAQ. The CDR3 runs 18 residues. Unmatched junction bases numbered 7, after V lost 5 bases and J lost 0 bases. In DNA, the CDR3 is TGTGCCAGCAGCGCCGGGAGGACTAGCGGGGGCTCCTACAATGAGCAGTTCTTC. It yields the protein CASSAGRTSGGSYNEQFF.

This clonotype turned up a few times. The chain uses TRBV29-1 and TRBJ2-1; 10 bases match TRBD1. The CDR3 runs to 13 residues. Germline CDR1 SQVTM, CDR2 ANQGSEA. Trimming took 7 bases from V and 9 from J; bases not matched to a gene: 9. This CDR3 reads CSGVGTGAGEQFF. In DNA form, the CDR3 reads TGCAGCGGGGTAGGGACAGGGGCGGGTGAGCAGTTCTTC.

This clonotype was observed a few times. This chain joins TRBV6-2 or TRBV6-3 and TRBJ1-1; unclear D gene. There are 12 residues in the CDR3. The germline V gene encodes CDR1 MNHEY and CDR2 SVGEGT. With 5 bases removed from V and 3 bases from J, the gap between germline ends came to 7 bases. The CDR3 here is CASSRRYTEAFF. CDR3 DNA sequence: TGTGCCAGCAGTCGACGGTACACTGAAGCTTTCTTT.

In this sample, this clonotype turned up a few times. The chain carries TRBV27 and TRBJ2-1, with D possibly TRBD1 on 5 matching bases. With 5 bases removed from V and 9 bases from J, the gap between germline ends came to 11 bases. The CDR3 is made up of 12 amino acids. Germline V lookup: CDR1 MNHEY, CDR2 SMNVEV (reference sequence). DNA of the CDR3: TGTGCCAGCAGTATCCAGGGAAGTGAGCAGTTCTTC. Translation: CASSIQGSEQFF.

The CDR3, as DNA: TGTGCCAGCAGCCCCCAGGGCTCGGCGGGAACCGTCGACAATGAGCAGTTCTTC. It specifies CASSPQGSAGTVDNEQFF. The V gene is TRBV4-2, the J gene TRBJ2-1; maybe TRBD2 (6 bases). The CDR3 loop spans 18 amino acids. Trimming stripped 4 bases from V and 5 bases from J, with 24 bases between. Germline V gives CDR1 LGHNA, CDR2 YNFKEQ.

This clonotype was seen ten or more times. The CDR3 reads CASSVGTWQGTQYF. Written as DNA, the CDR3 is TGTGCCAGCAGCGTAGGGACTTGGCAAGGTACCCAGTACTTC. This sequence joins TRBV9 and TRBJ2-5, with D maybe TRBD2 (5 bases). The CDR3 is made up of 14 amino acids. V lost 0 bases, J lost 8 bases, and 14 bases lay in between. Germline V lookup: CDR1 SGDLS, CDR2 YYNGEE.

This clonotype showed up just a few times. This sequence joins TRBV20-1 and TRBJ2-5; D gene unclear. This CDR3 region has 10 residues. V lost 6 bases, J lost 4 bases, and 6 bases lay in between. Germline V gene data show CDR1 as DFQATT and CDR2 as SNEGSKA (reference sequence). CDR3 residues: CSAERETQYF. CDR3 in DNA: TGCAGTGCAGAGAGAGAGACCCAGTACTTC.

This chain links TRBV4-3 with TRBJ2-1; 13 positions match TRBD2. V shed 3 bases and J 11 bases; nucleotides not matched to a gene: 1. The length of the CDR3 is 13 residues. Germline CDR1 LGHNA, CDR2 YSLEER. CDR3 in amino acids: CASSQGLAGKQFF. In nucleotides, the CDR3 is TGCGCCAGCAGCCAGGGACTAGCGGGGAAGCAGTTCTTC.

This rearrangement joins TRBV18 to TRBJ1-6; D remains unclear. Per germline, CDR1 KGHSH and CDR2 LQKENI. The CDR3 covers 13 residues. V dropped 2 bases and J dropped 5 bases, with 4 bases sitting between them. The CDR3 sequence is CASSPGDNSPLHF. The CDR3 DNA sequence: TGTGCCAGCTCACCAGGCGATAATTCACCCCTCCACTTT.

This clonotype came up many times. V gene TRBV28 combines with J gene TRBJ2-3; 9 positions match TRBD1. CDR3 length: 14 amino acids. CDR1 and CDR2 (germline): MDHEN, SYDVKM. V shed 8 bases, J shed 4 bases, and the junction held 7 bases outside the gene matches. Here the CDR3 reads CASAGQGLPDTQYF. The CDR3 bases are TGTGCCAGCGCGGGACAGGGACTCCCAGATACGCAGTATTTT.

V and J are TRBV29-1 and TRBJ1-1, with D unclear. The V end was cut by 0 bases, the J end by 8 bases, with 13 bases between. Germline CDR1 reads SQVTM; CDR2 reads ANQGSEA. CDR3 length equals 13 residues. CDR3 sequence: CSVEDRRVREAFF. CDR3 in DNA: TGCAGCGTTGAAGACCGACGGGTGCGGGAAGCTTTCTTT.

The genes are TRBV18 and TRBJ1-2; 9 bases are shared with TRBD1. The V gene end was trimmed by 0 bases and the J gene end by 4 bases; junction bases not matched to a gene: 3. This CDR3 has 15 amino acids. Germline V lookup: CDR1 KGHSH, CDR2 LQKENI. The CDR3 loop is CASSPPGTGTYGYTF. DNA of the CDR3: TGTGCCAGCTCACCACCCGGGACAGGGACCTATGGCTACACCTTC.

This sequence joins TRBV11-1 and TRBJ2-2, with 7 bases identical to TRBD2. Trimming took 2 bases from V and 4 from J; bases not matched to a gene: 4. The CDR3 contains 15 residues. CDR1 and CDR2 from the germline V gene are SGHAT and FQDESV (reference sequence). As DNA, the CDR3 is TGTGCCAGCAGCTTATCTGGCGGGAGCACCGGGGAGCTGTTTTTT. It codes for CASSLSGGSTGELFF. Drawing the rest from reference TRBV11-1 and TRBJ2-2, the complete variable domain is EAEVAQSPRYKITEKSQAVAFWCDPISGHATLYWYRQILGQGPELLVQFQDESVVDDSQLPKDRFSAERLKGVDSTLKIQPAELGDSAMYLCASSLSGGSTGELFFGEGSRLTVL.

This clonotype was seen repeatedly, ten times or more. V usage is TRBV15 and J usage is TRBJ2-7, with D perhaps matching TRBD2 (7 bases). V was cut by 0 bases and J by 3 bases, with 15 bases left in between. Germline loops: CDR1 LNHNV, CDR2 YYDKDF (reference sequence). This CDR3 is built from 16 residues. This CDR3 is CATSRDSRGPYYEQYF. The CDR3 nucleotides are TGTGCCACCAGCAGAGATTCGCGGGGGCCGTACTACGAGCAGTACTTC.

V usage is TRBV30 and J usage is TRBJ2-5, with 13 bases matching TRBD2. The junction had 12 bases not matched to a gene; V was cut back by 4 bases and J by 4 bases. Germline V lookup: CDR1 GTSNPN, CDR2 SVGIG (reference sequence). This CDR3 spans 17 amino acids. The CDR3 spells CAWTEGTSGTPLETQYF. As DNA, the CDR3 is TGTGCCTGGACCGAAGGGACTAGCGGGACCCCCTTAGAGACCCAGTACTTC.

V and J are TRBV20-1 and TRBJ2-3; weak D call: TRBD2 (5 bases). Germline V lookup: CDR1 DFQATT, CDR2 SNEGSKA (reference sequence). This CDR3 has 15 residues. The V and J ends lost 6 bases and 1 base respectively, with 17 bases between them. CDR3 residues: CSATQLVGGTDTQYF. The CDR3 region has the DNA TGCAGTGCCACCCAACTAGTTGGGGGCACAGATACGCAGTATTTT.